Sequencing of this TCR beta chain was carried out in a study of shared clonotypes between healthy human individuals. Findings and limits, study-wide: Relative to memory subsets, naive subsets generally showed larger estimated richness.

A note on this clone: The antigen is unknown.

It was CD45RO-negative cells, positively selected for CCR7, that made up naive CD8 cells, with terminally differentiated effector memory CD45RA+ cells excluded. Healthy and HIV-negative, the adult donors had no recent acute infections or vaccinations. TCRdb's table, derived via immunoSEQ multiplex PCR, lists solely in-frame clones and lacks some. The sample shows some 1,900,000 clones, over 85% of them seen only once. This sequence originates from a man younger than 35 in good health. The specimen was naive CD8+ T cells sorted from blood.

The CDR3 reads CASEIQGTSKVGLTDTQYF. The CDR3 nucleotides are TGTGCCAGCGAAATACAGGGGACTAGCAAAGTGGGACTCACAGATACGCAGTATTTT. The chain has TRBV7-9 and TRBJ2-3; 9 positions match TRBD2. This CDR3 is 19 amino acids long. V lost 8 bases and J lost 2; bases outside the gene matches: 20. Germline CDR1 reads SEHNR; CDR2 reads FQNEAQ (reference sequence).